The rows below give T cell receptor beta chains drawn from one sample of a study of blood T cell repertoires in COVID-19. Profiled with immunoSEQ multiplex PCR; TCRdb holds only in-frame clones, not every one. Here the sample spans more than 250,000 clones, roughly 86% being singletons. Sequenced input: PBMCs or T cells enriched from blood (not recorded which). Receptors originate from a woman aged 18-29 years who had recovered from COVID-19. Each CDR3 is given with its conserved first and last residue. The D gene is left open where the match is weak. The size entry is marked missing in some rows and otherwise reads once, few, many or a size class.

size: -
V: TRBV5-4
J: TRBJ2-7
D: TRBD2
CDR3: CASSWGGVSYEQYF
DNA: TGTGCCAGCAGCTGGGGAGGGGTCTCCTACGAGCAGTACTTC

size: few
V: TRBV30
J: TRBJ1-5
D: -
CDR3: CAWNRGGEHQPQHF
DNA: TGTGCCTGGAATCGGGGGGGGGAGCATCAGCCCCAGCATTTT

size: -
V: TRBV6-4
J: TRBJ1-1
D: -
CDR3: CASSDSGGSEAFF
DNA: TGTGCCAGCAGTGACTCCGGGGGTTCTGAAGCTTTCTTT

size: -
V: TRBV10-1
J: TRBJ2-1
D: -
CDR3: CASSEPTGSNYNEQFF
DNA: TGCGCCAGCAGTGAACCCACAGGGTCCAACTACAATGAGCAGTTCTTC

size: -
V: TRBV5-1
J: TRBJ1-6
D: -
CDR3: CASSFNGVSSYNSPLHF
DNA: TGCGCCAGCAGCTTCAACGGGGTGAGCTCCTATAATTCACCCCTCCACTTT

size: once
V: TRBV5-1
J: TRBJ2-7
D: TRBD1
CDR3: CASSWDSAYEQYF
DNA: TGCGCCAGCAGTTGGGACAGTGCCTACGAGCAGTACTTC

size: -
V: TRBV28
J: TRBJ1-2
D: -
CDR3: CASSFLRGGGYTF
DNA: TGTGCCAGCAGTTTTCTACGTGGGGGCGGGTACACCTTC

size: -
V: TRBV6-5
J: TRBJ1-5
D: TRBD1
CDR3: CASSQDREIQPQHF
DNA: TGTGCCAGCAGCCAAGACAGGGAAATTCAGCCCCAGCATTTT

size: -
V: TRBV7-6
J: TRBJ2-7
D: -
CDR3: CASSYDRAGEQYF
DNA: TGTGCCAGCAGCTATGACAGGGCGGGGGAGCAGTACTTC

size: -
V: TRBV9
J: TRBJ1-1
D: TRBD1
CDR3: CASSAQGETEAFF
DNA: TGTGCCAGCAGCGCGCAGGGGGAGACTGAAGCTTTCTTT

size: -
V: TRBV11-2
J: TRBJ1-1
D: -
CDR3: CASSSGRPANTEAFF
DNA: TGTGCCAGCAGCTCAGGGCGTCCGGCGAACACTGAAGCTTTCTTT

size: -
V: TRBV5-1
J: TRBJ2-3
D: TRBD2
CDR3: CASSWASGGPSTDTQYF
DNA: TGCGCCAGCAGCTGGGCTAGCGGGGGACCCAGCACAGATACGCAGTATTTT

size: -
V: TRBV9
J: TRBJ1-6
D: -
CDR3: CASSGAGAYNSPLHF
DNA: TGTGCCAGCAGCGGGGCAGGGGCCTATAATTCACCCCTCCACTTT

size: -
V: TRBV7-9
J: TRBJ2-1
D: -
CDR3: CASSLARVAEAPSYNEQFF
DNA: TGTGCCAGCAGCTTAGCGCGGGTAGCGGAGGCCCCCTCCTACAATGAGCAGTTCTTC

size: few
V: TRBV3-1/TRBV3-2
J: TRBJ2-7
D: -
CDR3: CASSQIRDSRYEQYF
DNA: TGTGCCAGCAGCCAAATACGGGACTCTCGCTACGAGCAGTACTTC

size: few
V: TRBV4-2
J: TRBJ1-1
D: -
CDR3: CASSQVQTSTEAFF
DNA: TGTGCCAGCAGCCAAGTACAGACCAGCACTGAAGCTTTCTTT

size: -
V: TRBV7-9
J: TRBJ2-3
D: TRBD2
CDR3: CASSLAKILAGDGTDTQYF
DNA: TGTGCCAGCAGCTTAGCAAAGATACTAGCGGGAGACGGGACAGATACGCAGTATTTT

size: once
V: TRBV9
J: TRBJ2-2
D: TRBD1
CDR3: CASSATGAHLGELFF
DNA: TGTGCCAGCAGCGCGACAGGGGCCCACCTCGGGGAGCTGTTTTTT

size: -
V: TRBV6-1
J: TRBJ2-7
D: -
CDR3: CASSEARGGSSSYEQYF
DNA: TGTGCCAGCAGTGAAGCGCGGGGCGGATCAAGCTCCTACGAGCAGTACTTC

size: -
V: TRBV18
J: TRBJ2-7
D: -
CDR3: CASSPDLWVLREQYF
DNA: TGTGCCAGCTCACCTGACTTATGGGTGTTGCGGGAGCAGTACTTC

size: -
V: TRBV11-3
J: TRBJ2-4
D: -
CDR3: CASSLARRGAKNIQYF
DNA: TGTGCCAGCAGCTTAGCAAGGCGGGGAGCCAAAAACATTCAGTACTTC

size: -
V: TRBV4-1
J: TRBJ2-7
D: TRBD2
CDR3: CASSQDSGVAGEYEQYF
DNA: TGCGCCAGCAGCCAAGATTCTGGGGTAGCGGGAGAGTACGAGCAGTACTTC

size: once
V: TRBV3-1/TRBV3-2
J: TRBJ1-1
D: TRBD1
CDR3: CASSQEAGGLEETEAFF
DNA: TGTGCCAGCAGCCAAGAGGCAGGGGGCTTGGAGGAAACTGAAGCTTTCTTT

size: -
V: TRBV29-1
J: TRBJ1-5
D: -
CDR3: CSVGGDSNQPQHF
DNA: TGCAGCGTTGGCGGAGATAGCAATCAGCCCCAGCATTTT

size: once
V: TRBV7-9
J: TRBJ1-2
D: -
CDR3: CASSPTSLQGF
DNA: TGTGCCAGCAGCCCCACAAGCTTACAGGGCTTC

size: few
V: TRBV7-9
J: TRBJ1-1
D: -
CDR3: CASSPAQHYEAFF
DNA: TGTGCCAGCAGCCCCGCCCAACATTATGAAGCTTTCTTT

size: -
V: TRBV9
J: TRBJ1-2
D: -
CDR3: CASHGTAAGYTF
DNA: TGTGCCAGCCACGGGACTGCTGCTGGCTACACCTTC